This TCR beta chain originates from a study of T cells in Graves' hyperthyroidism and ophthalmopathy. General study points: Appearing also in blood were most of the thyroid clonotypes expanded above 0.001. Stable hyperthyroidism and ophthalmopathy were separated using 13 V-J signatures.

Patients with uncontrolled infections, other autoimmune diseases, pregnancy or lactation were excluded. The table lists this clonotype with many counts. Its matching antigen is unknown. Germline values: CDR1 SEHNR, CDR2 FQNEAQ (reference sequence). The CDR3 length is 16 residues. V gave up 2 bases and J gave up 7 bases; unmatched junction bases: 4. Amplification of TCR beta CDR3 regions used RNA as the template. An initial round of RT-PCR targeting the TCR CDR3 relied on the HTBI primer set. From the multiplex PCR reads, TCRdb called clonotypes with MiXCR, one entry per CDR3 protein. The sample holds 550,000 to 600,000 distinct CDR3 sequences; 12% to 15% are singletons and the top ten take 7% to 9%.

The rearrangement uses TRBV7-9 and TRBJ2-1, with 14 positions matching TRBD2. This TCR was recovered from a woman aged 18 to 35 with Graves' ophthalmopathy. Sequencing was carried out using blood. The chain's CDR3 is CASSLSGLAGANEQFF. In DNA form, the CDR3 reads TGTGCCAGCAGCTTATCGGGACTAGCGGGAGCTAATGAGCAGTTCTTC.